The 2 T cell receptor beta chains below come from one sample, sequenced in a study of T cell clonality in common variable immunodeficiency. Data came from immunoSEQ multiplex PCR; TCRdb stores just in-frame clones and leaves some out. The sample shows about 31,000 clones, none of them appearing just once. The specimen was peripheral blood mononuclear cells. The receptors here all came from a person aged 18 to 70 in good health.

This clone was recorded at least ten times. Mismatch with germline at one junction end may stem from a read error. The read terminates 3 residues before the CDR3 end, so the remaining end is supplied by the germline J gene. This sample includes further DNA sequences coding for the same CDR3. This chain connects TRBV29-1 to TRBJ1-3, with TRBD1 matching 7 bases. This CDR3 comprises 12 residues. From germline, CDR1 is SQVTM and CDR2 ANQGSEA. CDR3 bases read: TGCAGCGCAACAGGGGACGGAAACACG. Encoded protein: CSATGDGNT. The CDR3 as a whole reads CSATGDGNTIYF.

This clone was observed at least ten times. The CDR3 end falls 3 residues outside the read, so it is completed with the germline J gene. The genes are TRBV28 and TRBJ2-3, with TRBD2 matching 13 bases. The CDR3 totals 17 residues. Germline V gives CDR1 MDHEN, CDR2 SYDVKM. Trimming cost V 2 bases and J 7 bases; bases outside gene matches: 9. The CDR3 bases that were read are TGTGCCAGCAGTTTACTCGGGACTAGCGGGATAATCCATACG. Translating it yields CASSLLGTSGIIHT. The CDR3 in its entirety is CASSLLGTSGIIHTQYF.